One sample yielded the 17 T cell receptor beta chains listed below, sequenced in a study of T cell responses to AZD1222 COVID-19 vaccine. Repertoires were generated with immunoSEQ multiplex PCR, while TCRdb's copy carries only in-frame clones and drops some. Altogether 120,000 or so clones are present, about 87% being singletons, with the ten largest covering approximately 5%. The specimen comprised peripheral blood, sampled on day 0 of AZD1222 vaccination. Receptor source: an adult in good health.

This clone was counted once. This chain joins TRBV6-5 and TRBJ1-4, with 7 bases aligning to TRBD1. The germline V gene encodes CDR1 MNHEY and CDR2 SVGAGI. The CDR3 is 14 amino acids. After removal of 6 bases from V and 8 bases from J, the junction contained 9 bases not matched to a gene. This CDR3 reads CASSPQRGREKLFF. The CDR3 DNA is TGTGCCAGCAGCCCACAGAGGGGGCGAGAAAAACTGTTTTTT.

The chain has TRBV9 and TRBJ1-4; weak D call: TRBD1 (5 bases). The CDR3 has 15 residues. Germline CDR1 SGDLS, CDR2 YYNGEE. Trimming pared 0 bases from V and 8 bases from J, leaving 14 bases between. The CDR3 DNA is TGTGCCAGCAGCGTAGAGGCGGGGGAGGGGGAAAAACTGTTTTTT. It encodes CASSVEAGEGEKLFF. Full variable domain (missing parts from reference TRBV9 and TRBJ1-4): DSGVTQTPKHLITATGQRVTLRCSPRSGDLSVYWYQQSLDQGLQFLIQYYNGEERAKGNILERFSAQQFPDLHSELNLSSLELGDSALYFCASSVEAGEGEKLFFGSGTQLSVL.

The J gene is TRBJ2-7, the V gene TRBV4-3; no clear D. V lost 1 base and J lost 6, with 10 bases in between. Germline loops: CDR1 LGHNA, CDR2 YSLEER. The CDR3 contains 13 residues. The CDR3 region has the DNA TGCGCCAGCAGCCAAGCGGAAGGAACCGAGCAGTACTTC. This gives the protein CASSQAEGTEQYF.

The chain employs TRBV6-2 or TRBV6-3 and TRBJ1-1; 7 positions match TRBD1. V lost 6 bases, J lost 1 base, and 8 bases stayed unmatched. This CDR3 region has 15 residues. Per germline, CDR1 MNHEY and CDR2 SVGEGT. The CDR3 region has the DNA TGTGCCAGCAGCAAAGGGGGCCAGCGGAACACTGAAGCTTTCTTT. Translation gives CASSKGGQRNTEAFF.

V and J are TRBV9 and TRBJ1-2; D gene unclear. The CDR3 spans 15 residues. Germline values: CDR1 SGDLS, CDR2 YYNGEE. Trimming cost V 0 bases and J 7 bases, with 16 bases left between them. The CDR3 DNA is TGTGCCAGCAGCGTAGGATCCGGAACTGGTTCTGGCTACACCTTC. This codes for CASSVGSGTGSGYTF.

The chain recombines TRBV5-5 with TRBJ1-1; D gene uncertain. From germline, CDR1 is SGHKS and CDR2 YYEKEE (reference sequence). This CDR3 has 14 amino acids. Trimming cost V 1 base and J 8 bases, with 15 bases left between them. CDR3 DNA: TGTGCCAGCAGCTTGCGGGAGATTTGGGAGGAAGCTTTCTTT. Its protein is CASSLREIWEEAFF.

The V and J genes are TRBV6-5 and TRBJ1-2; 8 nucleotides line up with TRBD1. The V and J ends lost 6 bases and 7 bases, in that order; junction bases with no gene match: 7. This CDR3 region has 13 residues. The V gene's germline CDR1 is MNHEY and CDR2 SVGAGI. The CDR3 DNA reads TGTGCCAGCAGCCTTCAGGGGGCGCGTGGCTACACCTTC. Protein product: CASSLQGARGYTF.

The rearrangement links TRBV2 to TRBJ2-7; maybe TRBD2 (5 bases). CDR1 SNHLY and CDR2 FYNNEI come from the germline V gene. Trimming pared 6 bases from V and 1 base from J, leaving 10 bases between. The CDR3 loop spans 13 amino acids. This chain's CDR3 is CASRSGESYEQYF. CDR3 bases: TGTGCCAGCAGGTCCGGGGAATCCTACGAGCAGTACTTC. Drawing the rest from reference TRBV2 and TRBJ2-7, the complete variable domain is EPEVTQTPSHQVTQMGQEVILRCVPISNHLYFYWYRQILGQKVEFLVSFYNNEISEKSEIFDDQFSVERPDGSNFTLKIRSTKLEDSAMYFCASRSGESYEQYFGPGTRLTVT.

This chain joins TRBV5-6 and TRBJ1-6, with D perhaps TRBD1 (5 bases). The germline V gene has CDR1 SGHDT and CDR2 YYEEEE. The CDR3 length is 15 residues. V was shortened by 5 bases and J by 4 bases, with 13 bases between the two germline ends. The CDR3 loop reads CASSNPTEYNSPLHF. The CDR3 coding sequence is TGTGCCAGCAGTAACCCGACAGAGTATAATTCACCCCTCCACTTT.

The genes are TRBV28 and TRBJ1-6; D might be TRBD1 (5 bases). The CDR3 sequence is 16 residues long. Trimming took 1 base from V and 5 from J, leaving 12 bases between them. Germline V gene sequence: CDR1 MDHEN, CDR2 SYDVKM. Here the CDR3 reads CASSLFRGSNNSPLHF. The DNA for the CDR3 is TGTGCCAGCAGTTTATTTCGGGGCAGTAATAATTCACCCCTCCACTTT.

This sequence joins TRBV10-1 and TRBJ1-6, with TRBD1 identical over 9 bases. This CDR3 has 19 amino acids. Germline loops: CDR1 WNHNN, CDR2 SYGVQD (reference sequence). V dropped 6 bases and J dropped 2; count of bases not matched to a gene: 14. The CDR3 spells CASRKPGTGPLTYNSPLHF. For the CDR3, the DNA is TGCGCCAGCAGGAAACCCGGGACAGGGCCCTTGACCTATAATTCACCCCTCCACTTT.

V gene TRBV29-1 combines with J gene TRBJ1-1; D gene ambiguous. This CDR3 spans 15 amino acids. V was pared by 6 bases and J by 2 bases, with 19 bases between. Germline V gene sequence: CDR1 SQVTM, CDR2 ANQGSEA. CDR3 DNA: TGCAGCGTCCTCCCCATCCCGGACGGAAACACTGAAGCTTTCTTT. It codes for CSVLPIPDGNTEAFF.

The CDR3 DNA is TGTGCCAGCAGCCCCCTGGGGGGGGGCTCACCCCTCCACTTT. Translation gives CASSPLGGGSPLHF. This chain connects TRBV7-9 to TRBJ1-6; TRBD1 might be the D (6 bases). The CDR3 runs to 14 residues. The ends were cut back, 5 bases at V and 10 bases at J, with 15 bases in the middle. Germline V gives CDR1 SEHNR, CDR2 FQNEAQ (reference sequence).

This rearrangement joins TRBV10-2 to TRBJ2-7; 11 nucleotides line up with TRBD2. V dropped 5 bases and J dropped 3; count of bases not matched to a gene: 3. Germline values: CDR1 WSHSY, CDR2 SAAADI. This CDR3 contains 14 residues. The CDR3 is CASSPLAGGYEQYF. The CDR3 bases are TGCGCCAGCAGTCCCCTAGCGGGGGGCTACGAGCAGTACTTC.

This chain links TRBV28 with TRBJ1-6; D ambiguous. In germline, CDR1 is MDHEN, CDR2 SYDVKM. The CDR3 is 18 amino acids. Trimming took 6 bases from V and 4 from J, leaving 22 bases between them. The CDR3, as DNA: TGTGCCAGCAGACGGCCGTCTACCGCTCCTACTTATAATTCACCCCTCCACTTT. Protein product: CASRRPSTAPTYNSPLHF.

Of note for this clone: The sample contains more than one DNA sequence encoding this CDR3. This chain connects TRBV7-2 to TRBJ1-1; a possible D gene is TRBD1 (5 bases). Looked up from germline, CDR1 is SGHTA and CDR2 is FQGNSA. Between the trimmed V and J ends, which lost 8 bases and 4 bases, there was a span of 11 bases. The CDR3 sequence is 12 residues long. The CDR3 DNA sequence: TGTGCCAGCTCCTTGGGGCCCACTGAAGCTTTCTTT. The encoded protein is CASSLGPTEAFF.

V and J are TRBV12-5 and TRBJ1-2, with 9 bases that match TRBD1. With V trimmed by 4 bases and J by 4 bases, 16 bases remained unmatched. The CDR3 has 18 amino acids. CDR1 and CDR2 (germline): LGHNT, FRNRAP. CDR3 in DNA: TGTGCTAGTGGTTCGGGACTTACCGGGACAGGGTTTTCCTATGGCTACACCTTC. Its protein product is CASGSGLTGTGFSYGYTF.